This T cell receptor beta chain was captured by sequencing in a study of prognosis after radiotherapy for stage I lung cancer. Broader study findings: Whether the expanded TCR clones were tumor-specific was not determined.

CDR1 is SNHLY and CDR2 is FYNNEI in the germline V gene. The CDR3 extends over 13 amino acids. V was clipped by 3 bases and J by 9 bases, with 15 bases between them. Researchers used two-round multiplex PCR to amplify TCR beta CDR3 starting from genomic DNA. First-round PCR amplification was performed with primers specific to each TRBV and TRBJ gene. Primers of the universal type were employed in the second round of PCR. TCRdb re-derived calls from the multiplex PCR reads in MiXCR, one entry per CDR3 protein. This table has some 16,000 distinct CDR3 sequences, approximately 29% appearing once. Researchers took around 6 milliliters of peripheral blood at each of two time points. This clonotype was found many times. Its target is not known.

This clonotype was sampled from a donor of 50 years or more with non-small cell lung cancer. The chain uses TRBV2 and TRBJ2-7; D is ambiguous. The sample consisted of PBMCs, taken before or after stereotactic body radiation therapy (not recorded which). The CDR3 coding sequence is TGTGCCAGCAGTGATTTCGGGCTACGAGGGCAGTACTTC. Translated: CASSDFGLRGQYF. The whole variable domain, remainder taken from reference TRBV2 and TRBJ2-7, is EPEVTQTPSHQVTQMGQEVILRCVPISNHLYFYWYRQILGQKVEFLVSFYNNEISEKSEIFDDQFSVERPDGSNFTLKIRSTKLEDSAMYFCASSDFGLRGQYFGPGTRLTVT.